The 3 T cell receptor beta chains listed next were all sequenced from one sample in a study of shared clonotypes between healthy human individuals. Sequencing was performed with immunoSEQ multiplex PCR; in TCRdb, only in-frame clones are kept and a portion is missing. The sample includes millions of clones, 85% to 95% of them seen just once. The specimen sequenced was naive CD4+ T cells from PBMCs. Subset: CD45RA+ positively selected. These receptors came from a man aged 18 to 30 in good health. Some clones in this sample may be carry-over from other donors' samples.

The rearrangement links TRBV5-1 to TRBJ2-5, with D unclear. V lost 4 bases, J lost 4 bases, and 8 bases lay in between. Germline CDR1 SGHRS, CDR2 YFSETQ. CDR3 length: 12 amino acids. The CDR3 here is CASSAFGETQYF. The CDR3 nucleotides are TGCGCCAGCAGCGCGTTTGGAGAGACCCAGTACTTC. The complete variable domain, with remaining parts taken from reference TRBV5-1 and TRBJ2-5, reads KAGVTQTPRYLIKTRGQQVTLSCSPISGHRSVSWYQQTPGQGLQFLFEYFSETQRNKGNFPGRFSGRQFSNSRSEMNVSTLELGDSALYLCASSAFGETQYFGPGTRLLVL.

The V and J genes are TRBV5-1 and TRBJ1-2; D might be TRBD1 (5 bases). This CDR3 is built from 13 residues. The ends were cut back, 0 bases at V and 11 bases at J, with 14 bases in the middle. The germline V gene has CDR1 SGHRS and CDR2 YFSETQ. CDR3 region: CASSLVGDFGYTF. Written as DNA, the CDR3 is TGCGCCAGCAGCTTGGTAGGGGATTTTGGGTACACCTTC.

The CDR3 DNA is TGTGCCAGCAGCGTTTCCCCTAGCCCAAGTGAGCAGTTCTTC. Translation gives CASSVSPSPSEQFF. V gene TRBV9 combines with J gene TRBJ2-1, with D possibly being TRBD2 (5 bases). V lost 2 bases to trimming and J lost 9 bases, with 15 bases between them. CDR1 is SGDLS, CDR2 YYNGEE, per germline. The CDR3 covers 14 residues.